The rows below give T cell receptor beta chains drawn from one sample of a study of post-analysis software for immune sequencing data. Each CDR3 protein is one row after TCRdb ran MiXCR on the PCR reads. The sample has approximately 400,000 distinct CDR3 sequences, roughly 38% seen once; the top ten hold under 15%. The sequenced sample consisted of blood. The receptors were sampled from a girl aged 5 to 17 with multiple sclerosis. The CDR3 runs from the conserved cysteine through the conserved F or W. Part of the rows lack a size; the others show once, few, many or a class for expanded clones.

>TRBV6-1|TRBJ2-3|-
CASSKTGGMQTGALSTDTQYF
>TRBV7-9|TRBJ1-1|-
CASSLTGAYPNTEAFF
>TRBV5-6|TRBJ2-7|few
CASSSGGQGNYEQYF
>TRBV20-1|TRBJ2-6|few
CSVPNTDSGANVLTF
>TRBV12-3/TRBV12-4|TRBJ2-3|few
CASSPPGGSSTDTQYF
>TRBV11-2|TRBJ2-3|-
CASRPTGDSTDTQYF
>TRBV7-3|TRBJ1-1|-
CASSFKVQGANTEAFF
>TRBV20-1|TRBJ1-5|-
CSARDWKGRAQPQHF
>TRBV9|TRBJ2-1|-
CASSVELGLATNEQFF
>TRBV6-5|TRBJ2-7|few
CASSMDTYPDEQYF
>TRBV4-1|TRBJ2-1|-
CASSQRGLPGNEQFF
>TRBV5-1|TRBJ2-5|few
CASSSPGEETQYF
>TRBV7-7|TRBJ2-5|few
CASSPIGGLAEMARETQYF
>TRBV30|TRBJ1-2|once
CAWSGRDVSPYGYTF